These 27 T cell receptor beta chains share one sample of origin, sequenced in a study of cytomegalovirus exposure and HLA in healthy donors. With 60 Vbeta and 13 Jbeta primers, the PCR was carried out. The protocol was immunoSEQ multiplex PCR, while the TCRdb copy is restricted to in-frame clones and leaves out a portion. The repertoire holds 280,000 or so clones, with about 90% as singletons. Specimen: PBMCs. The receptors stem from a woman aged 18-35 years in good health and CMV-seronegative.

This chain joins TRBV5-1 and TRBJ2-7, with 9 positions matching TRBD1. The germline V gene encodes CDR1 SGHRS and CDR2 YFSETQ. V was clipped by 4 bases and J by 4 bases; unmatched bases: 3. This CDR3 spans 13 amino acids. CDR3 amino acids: CASSGGTGYEQYF. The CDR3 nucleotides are TGCGCCAGCAGCGGAGGGACAGGGTACGAGCAGTACTTC.

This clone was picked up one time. The CDR3 DNA sequence: TGCGCCAGCAGCTTGGTTCCGGGGGGGGGTACTTACAATGAGCAGTTCTTC. Amino acid sequence: CASSLVPGGGTYNEQFF. This chain connects TRBV5-1 to TRBJ2-1, with 8 bases lining up with TRBD2. This CDR3 has 17 residues. V lost 0 bases and J lost 4; bases outside the gene matches: 9. Germline CDR1 SGHRS, CDR2 YFSETQ.

The CDR3 DNA is TGTGCCGCCGGGACAGGGGGATACGAGCAGTACTTC. Translation gives CAAGTGGYEQYF. J is TRBJ2-7 and V is TRBV10-3, with TRBD1 identical over 11 bases. This CDR3 region has 12 residues. Germline lookup yields CDR1 ENHRY and CDR2 SYGVKD. Unmatched junction bases numbered 4, after V lost 11 bases and J lost 4 bases.

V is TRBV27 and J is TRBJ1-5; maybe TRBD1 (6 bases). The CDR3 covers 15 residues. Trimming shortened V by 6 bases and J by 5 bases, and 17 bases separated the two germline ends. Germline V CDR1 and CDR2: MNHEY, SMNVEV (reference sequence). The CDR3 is CASRTNWTEYQPQHF. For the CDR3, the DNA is TGTGCCAGCAGGACCAATTGGACAGAATATCAGCCCCAGCATTTT.

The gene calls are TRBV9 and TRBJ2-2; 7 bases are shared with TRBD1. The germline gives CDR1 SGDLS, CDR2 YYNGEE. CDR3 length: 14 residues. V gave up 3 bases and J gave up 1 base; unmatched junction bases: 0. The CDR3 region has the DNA TGTGCCAGCAGCGGACAGGGGAACACCGGGGAGCTGTTTTTT. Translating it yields CASSGQGNTGELFF.

The CDR3: CASSLFWGGEGNQPQHF. The CDR3, as DNA: TGTGCCAGCAGTTTATTCTGGGGAGGGGAGGGCAATCAGCCCCAGCATTTT. J is TRBJ1-5 and V is TRBV27; TRBD1 might be the D (5 bases). The CDR3 runs 17 residues. Germline V gene lookup returns CDR1 MNHEY and CDR2 SMNVEV (reference sequence). The V end was cut by 1 base, the J end by 2 bases, with 15 bases between.

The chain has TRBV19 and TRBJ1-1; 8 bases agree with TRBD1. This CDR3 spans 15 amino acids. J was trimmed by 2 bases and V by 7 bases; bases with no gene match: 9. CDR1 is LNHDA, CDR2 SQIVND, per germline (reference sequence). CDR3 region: CASTANRGGNTEAFF. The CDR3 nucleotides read TGTGCCAGTACCGCTAACAGGGGGGGAAACACTGAAGCTTTCTTT.

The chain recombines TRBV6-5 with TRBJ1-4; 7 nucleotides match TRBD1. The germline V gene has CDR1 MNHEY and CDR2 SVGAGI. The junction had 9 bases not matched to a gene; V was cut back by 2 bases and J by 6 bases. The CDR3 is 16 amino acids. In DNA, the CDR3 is TGTGCCAGCAGTTACGGGGGGACAGCGGATTATGAAAAACTGTTTTTT. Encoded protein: CASSYGGTADYEKLFF.

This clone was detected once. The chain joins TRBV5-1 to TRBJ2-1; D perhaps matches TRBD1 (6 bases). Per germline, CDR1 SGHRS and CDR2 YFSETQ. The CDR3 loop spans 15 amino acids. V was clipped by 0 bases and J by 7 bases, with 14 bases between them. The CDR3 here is CASSLARGNRNEQFF. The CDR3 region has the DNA TGCGCCAGCAGCTTGGCGAGGGGGAATCGGAATGAGCAGTTCTTC.

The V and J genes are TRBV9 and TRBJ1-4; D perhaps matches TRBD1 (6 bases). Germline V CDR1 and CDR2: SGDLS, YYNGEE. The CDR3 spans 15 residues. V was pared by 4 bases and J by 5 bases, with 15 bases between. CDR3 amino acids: CASSRQTGPNEKLFF. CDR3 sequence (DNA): TGTGCCAGCAGCCGCCAAACAGGGCCCAATGAAAAACTGTTTTTT.

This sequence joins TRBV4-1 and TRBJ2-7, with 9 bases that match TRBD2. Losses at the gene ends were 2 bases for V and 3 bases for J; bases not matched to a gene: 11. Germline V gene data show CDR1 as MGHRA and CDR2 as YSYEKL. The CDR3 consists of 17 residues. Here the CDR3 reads CASSQLPGAGGYYEQYF. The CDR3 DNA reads TGCGCCAGCAGCCAATTACCAGGAGCGGGGGGCTACTACGAGCAGTACTTC.

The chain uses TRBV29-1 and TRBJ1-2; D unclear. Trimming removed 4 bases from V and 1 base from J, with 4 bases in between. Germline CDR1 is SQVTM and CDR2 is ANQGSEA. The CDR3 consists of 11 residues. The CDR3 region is CSVAINYGYTF. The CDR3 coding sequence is TGCAGCGTTGCCATTAACTATGGCTACACCTTC.

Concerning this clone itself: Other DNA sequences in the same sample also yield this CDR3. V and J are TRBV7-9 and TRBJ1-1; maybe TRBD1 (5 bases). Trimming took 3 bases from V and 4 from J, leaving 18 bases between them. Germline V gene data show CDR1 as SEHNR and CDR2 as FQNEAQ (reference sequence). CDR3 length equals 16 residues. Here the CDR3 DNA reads TGTGCCAGCAGCTTGACGGCCCGGGGGTTCGGCACTGAAGCTTTCTTT. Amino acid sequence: CASSLTARGFGTEAFF.

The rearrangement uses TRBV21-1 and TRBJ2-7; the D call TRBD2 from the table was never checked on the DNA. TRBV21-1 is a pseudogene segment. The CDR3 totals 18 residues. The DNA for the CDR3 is TGTGCCAGCATTTGCGACCCGGAGTTACTATATCCTTCCTACGAGCAGTACTTC. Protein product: CASICDPELLYPSYEQYF.

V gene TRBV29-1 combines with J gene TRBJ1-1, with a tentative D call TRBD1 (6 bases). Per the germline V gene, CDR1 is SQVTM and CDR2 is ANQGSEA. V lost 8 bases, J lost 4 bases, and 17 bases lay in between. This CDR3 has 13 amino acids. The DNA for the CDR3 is TGCAGCCTAGCGGCGGGGGGCGGCACTGAAGCTTTCTTT. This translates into CSLAAGGGTEAFF. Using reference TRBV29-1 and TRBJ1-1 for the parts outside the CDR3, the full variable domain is SAVISQKPSRDICQRGTSLTIQCQVDSQVTMMFWYRQQPGQSLTLIATANQGSEATYESGFVIDKFPISRPNLTFSTLTVSNMSPEDSSIYLCSLAAGGGTEAFFGQGTRLTVV.

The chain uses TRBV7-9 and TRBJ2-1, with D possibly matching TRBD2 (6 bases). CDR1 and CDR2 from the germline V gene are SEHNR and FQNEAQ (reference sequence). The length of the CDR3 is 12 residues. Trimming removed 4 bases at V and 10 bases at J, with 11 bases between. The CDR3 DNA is TGTGCCAGCAGCTCGGGACTCTCGGAGCAGTTCTTC. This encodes CASSSGLSEQFF.

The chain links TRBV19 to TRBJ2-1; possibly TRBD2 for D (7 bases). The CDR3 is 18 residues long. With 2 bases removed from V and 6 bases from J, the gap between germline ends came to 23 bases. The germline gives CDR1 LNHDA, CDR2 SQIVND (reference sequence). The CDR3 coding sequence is TGTGCCAGTAGTATAATAGGCGGGGGCCACCCCCGGGGCAATGAGCAGTTCTTC. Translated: CASSIIGGGHPRGNEQFF.

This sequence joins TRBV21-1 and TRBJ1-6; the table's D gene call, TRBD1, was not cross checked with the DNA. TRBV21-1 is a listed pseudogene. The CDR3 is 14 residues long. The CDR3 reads CASSKPQYDSPLHF. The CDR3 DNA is TGTGCCAGCAGCAAACCTCAGTACGATTCACCCCTCCACTTT.

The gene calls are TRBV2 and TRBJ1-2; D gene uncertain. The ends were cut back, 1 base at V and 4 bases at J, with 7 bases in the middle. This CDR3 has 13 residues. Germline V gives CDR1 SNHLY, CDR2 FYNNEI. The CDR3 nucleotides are TGTGCCAGCAGTGAAGGGGGAGGCTATGGCTACACCTTC. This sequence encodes CASSEGGGYGYTF. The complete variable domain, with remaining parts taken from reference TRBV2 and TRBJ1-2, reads EPEVTQTPSHQVTQMGQEVILRCVPISNHLYFYWYRQILGQKVEFLVSFYNNEISEKSEIFDDQFSVERPDGSNFTLKIRSTKLEDSAMYFCASSEGGGYGYTFGSGTRLTVV.

The CDR3 sequence: CASSPRGSYEQYF. Here the CDR3 DNA reads TGTGCCAGCTCACCGAGAGGTTCCTACGAGCAGTACTTC. The chain recombines TRBV18 with TRBJ2-7; D is unresolved. The CDR3 contains 13 residues. Trimming pared 3 bases from V and 1 base from J, leaving 7 bases between. CDR1 and CDR2 from the germline V gene are KGHSH and LQKENI.

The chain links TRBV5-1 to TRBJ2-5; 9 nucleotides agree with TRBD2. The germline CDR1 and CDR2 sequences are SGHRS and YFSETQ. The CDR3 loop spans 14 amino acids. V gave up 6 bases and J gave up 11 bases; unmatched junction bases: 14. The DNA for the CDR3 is TGCGCCAGCACCCTGGGCACAGCGGGGGGCGTTCAGTACTTC. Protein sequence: CASTLGTAGGVQYF.

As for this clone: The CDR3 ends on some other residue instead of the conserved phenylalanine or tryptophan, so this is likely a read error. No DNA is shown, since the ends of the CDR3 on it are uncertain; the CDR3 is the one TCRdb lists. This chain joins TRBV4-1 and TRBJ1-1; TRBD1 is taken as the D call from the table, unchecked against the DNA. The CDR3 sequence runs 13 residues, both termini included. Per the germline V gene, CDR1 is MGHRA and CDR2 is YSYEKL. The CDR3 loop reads CASSQWGQGAMSL.

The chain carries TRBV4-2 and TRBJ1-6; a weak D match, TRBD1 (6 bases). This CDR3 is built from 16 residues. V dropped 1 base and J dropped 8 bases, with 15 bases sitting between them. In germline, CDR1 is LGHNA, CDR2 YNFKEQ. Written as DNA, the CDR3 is TGTGCCAGCAGCCAAGTGCTTCGAGGACAGTATTCACCCCTCCACTTT. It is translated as CASSQVLRGQYSPLHF.

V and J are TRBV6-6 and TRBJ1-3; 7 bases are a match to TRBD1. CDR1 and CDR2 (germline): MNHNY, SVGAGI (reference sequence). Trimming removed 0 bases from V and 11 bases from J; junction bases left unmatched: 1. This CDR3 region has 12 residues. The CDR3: CASSYSTGSIYF. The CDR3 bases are TGTGCCAGCAGTTACTCGACAGGGTCCATATATTTT.

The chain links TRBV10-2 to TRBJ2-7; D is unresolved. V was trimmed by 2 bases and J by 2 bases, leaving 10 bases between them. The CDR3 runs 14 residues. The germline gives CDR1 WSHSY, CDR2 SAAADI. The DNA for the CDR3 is TGCGCCAGCAGTGAGACCCAGATAACCTACGAGCAGTACTTC. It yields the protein CASSETQITYEQYF.

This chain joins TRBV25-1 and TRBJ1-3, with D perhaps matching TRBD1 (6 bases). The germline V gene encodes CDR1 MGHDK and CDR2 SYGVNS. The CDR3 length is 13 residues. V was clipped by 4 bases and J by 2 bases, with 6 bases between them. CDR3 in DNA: TGTGCCAGCAGTGCAGGGGCTGGAAACACCATATATTTT. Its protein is CASSAGAGNTIYF. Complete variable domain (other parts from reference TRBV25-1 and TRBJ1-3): EADIYQTPRYLVIGTGKKITLECSQTMGHDKMYWYQQDPGMELHLIHYSYGVNSTEKGDLSSESTVSRIRTEHFPLTLESARPSHTSQYLCASSAGAGNTIYFGEGSWLTVV.

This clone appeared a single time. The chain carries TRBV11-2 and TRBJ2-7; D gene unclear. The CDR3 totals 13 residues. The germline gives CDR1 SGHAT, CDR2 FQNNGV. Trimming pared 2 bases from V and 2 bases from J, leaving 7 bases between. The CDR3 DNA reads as TGTGCCAGCAGCTTAATTCGAGCCTACGAGCAGTACTTC. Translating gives CASSLIRAYEQYF.